These T cell receptor beta chains were read from a single sample in a study of identical twins. TCRdb itself ran the 5' RACE reads through MiXCR, one entry per CDR3 protein. The table includes about 900,000 distinct CDR3 sequences, approximately 13% detected once. Another study also made use of these data, one on yellow fever vaccine responses in identical twins.

Specimen: PBMCs. The receptors originated from a woman under 30 in good health. CDR3s include the opening cysteine and the closing phenylalanine or tryptophan. The order of the fields is J gene, V gene, D gene, clone size, CDR3 protein, CDR3 DNA. The D gene is left open where the match is weak. Part of the rows lack a size; the others show once, few, many or a class for expanded clones.

J: TRBJ2-7; V: TRBV7-9; D: TRBD2; size: many; CDR3: CASSLKLAGDYEQYF; DNA: TGTGCCAGCAGCCTTAAACTAGCGGGAGATTACGAGCAGTACTTC
J: TRBJ2-1; V: TRBV6-2/TRBV6-3; D: TRBD1; size: few; CDR3: CASNQGGGQGTYNEQFF; DNA: TGTGCCAGCAACCAGGGGGGGGGACAGGGGACCTACAATGAGCAGTTCTTC
J: TRBJ2-7; V: TRBV7-6; D: -; size: few; CDR3: CASSPEISETYEQYF; DNA: TGTGCCAGCAGCCCCGAAATTAGCGAGACCTACGAGCAGTACTTC
J: TRBJ2-1; V: TRBV2; D: -; size: -; CDR3: CASDRGLHNEQFF; DNA: TGTGCCAGCGATAGAGGACTACACAATGAGCAGTTCTTC
J: TRBJ2-3; V: TRBV24-1; D: TRBD1; size: few; CDR3: CATSDPQGLGTDTQYF; DNA: TGTGCCACCAGTGATCCACAGGGGCTAGGCACAGATACGCAGTATTTT
J: TRBJ2-5; V: TRBV19; D: -; size: many; CDR3: CASSIILQETQYF; DNA: TGTGCCAGTAGTATTATATTACAAGAGACCCAGTACTTC
J: TRBJ2-3; V: TRBV9; D: TRBD2; size: -; CDR3: CASSVALAGAFTDTQYF; DNA: TGTGCCAGCAGCGTAGCACTAGCGGGAGCCTTCACAGATACGCAGTATTTT
J: TRBJ2-1; V: TRBV29-1; D: TRBD2; size: many; CDR3: CSVGLAGGPNEQFF; DNA: TGCAGCGTCGGTCTAGCGGGAGGGCCAAATGAGCAGTTCTTC
J: TRBJ2-3; V: TRBV3-1; D: -; size: -; CDR3: CASSQGRAYTQYF; DNA: TGTGCCAGCAGCCAAGGCAGGGCCTATACGCAGTATTTT
J: TRBJ2-5; V: TRBV2; D: TRBD1; size: -; CDR3: CAMGQLRLGETQYF; DNA: TGTGCCATGGGACAGCTGAGATTGGGGGAGACCCAGTACTTC
J: TRBJ2-1; V: TRBV5-6; D: -; size: many; CDR3: CASSFLAPYNEQFF; DNA: TGTGCCAGCAGCTTCCTAGCGCCCTACAATGAGCAGTTCTTC
J: TRBJ2-5; V: TRBV20-1; D: -; size: -; CDR3: CSARARGGSQETQYF; DNA: TGCAGTGCTAGAGCGCGAGGGGGGTCCCAAGAGACCCAGTACTTC
J: TRBJ2-5; V: TRBV7-9; D: -; size: -; CDR3: CASSYGQGKAETQYF; DNA: TGTGCCAGCAGCTATGGGCAGGGGAAGGCGGAGACCCAGTACTTC
J: TRBJ2-5; V: TRBV5-1; D: TRBD2; size: -; CDR3: CASSLAPSGRRETQYF; DNA: TGCGCCAGCAGCTTGGCGCCTAGCGGGAGAAGGGAGACCCAGTACTTC
J: TRBJ2-3; V: TRBV25-1; D: -; size: -; CDR3: CASSDTGTKGRSTDTQYF; DNA: TGTGCCAGCAGTGATACCGGGACAAAAGGACGTAGCACAGATACGCAGTATTTT
J: TRBJ2-3; V: TRBV28; D: TRBD2; size: few; CDR3: CASRLTSGGYYRADTQYF; DNA: TGTGCCAGCAGACTCACTAGCGGGGGGTATTATCGGGCAGATACGCAGTATTTT
J: TRBJ2-3; V: TRBV6-1; D: TRBD2; size: -; CDR3: CASGRVLAGGTDTQYF; DNA: TGTGCCAGCGGGAGGGTACTAGCGGGGGGCACAGATACGCAGTATTTT
J: TRBJ2-1; V: TRBV20-1; D: TRBD2; size: -; CDR3: CSARVGGAREQFF; DNA: TGCAGTGCTAGAGTCGGGGGGGCCCGGGAGCAGTTCTTC
J: TRBJ2-3; V: TRBV29-1; D: -; size: few; CDR3: CSVEGSFSTDTQYF; DNA: TGCAGCGTTGAGGGTAGTTTTTCCACAGATACGCAGTATTTT
J: TRBJ2-1; V: TRBV28; D: -; size: -; CDR3: CASSSPASIGYEQFF; DNA: TGTGCCAGCAGTTCCCCGGCATCCATAGGTTATGAGCAGTTCTTC
J: TRBJ2-2; V: TRBV15; D: TRBD2; size: many; CDR3: CATSEPEAGENTGELFF; DNA: TGTGCCACCAGCGAACCGGAAGCGGGAGAAAACACCGGGGAGCTGTTTTTT
J: TRBJ2-1; V: TRBV27; D: -; size: -; CDR3: CASRTSRQNSYNEQFF; DNA: TGTGCCAGCAGAACTTCCCGACAAAACTCCTACAATGAGCAGTTCTTC
J: TRBJ2-2; V: TRBV10-2; D: TRBD1; size: many; CDR3: CASSVLGQANTGELFF; DNA: TGCGCCAGCAGTGTCTTAGGACAGGCGAACACCGGGGAGCTGTTTTTT
J: TRBJ2-2; V: TRBV7-9; D: -; size: few; CDR3: CATEQWGANTGELFF; DNA: TGTGCCACCGAGCAGTGGGGGGCGAACACCGGGGAGCTGTTTTTT
J: TRBJ2-3; V: TRBV14; D: TRBD2; size: few; CDR3: CASSQAGTRIADTQYF; DNA: TGTGCCAGCAGCCAGGCCGGGACTAGAATCGCAGATACGCAGTATTTT
J: TRBJ1-5; V: TRBV24-1; D: -; size: many; CDR3: CATSGGWSNQPQHF; DNA: TGTGCCACCAGTGGTGGGTGGAGCAATCAGCCCCAGCATTTT
J: TRBJ2-3; V: TRBV5-1; D: TRBD2; size: many; CDR3: CASSLVASGSTDTQYF; DNA: TGCGCCAGCAGCTTGGTGGCTAGCGGGAGCACAGATACGCAGTATTTT
J: TRBJ2-2; V: TRBV7-9; D: -; size: many; CDR3: CASSPGGTGELFF; DNA: TGTGCCAGCAGCCCAGGGGGGACCGGGGAGCTGTTTTTT
J: TRBJ2-3; V: TRBV5-6; D: -; size: -; CDR3: CASSAYGKTISTDTQYF; DNA: TGTGCCAGCAGCGCCTACGGCAAGACCATAAGCACAGATACGCAGTATTTT
J: TRBJ2-5; V: TRBV7-9; D: TRBD1; size: many; CDR3: CASSTRTGGETQYF; DNA: TGTGCCAGCAGCACTCGGACAGGGGGGGAGACCCAGTACTTC
J: TRBJ2-3; V: TRBV20-1; D: -; size: -; CDR3: CSASIGGDTDTQYF; DNA: TGCAGTGCTAGTATTGGCGGAGACACAGATACGCAGTATTTT
J: TRBJ2-1; V: TRBV25-1; D: -; size: few; CDR3: CASSENFNEQFF; DNA: TGTGCCAGCAGTGAAAATTTCAATGAGCAGTTCTTC
J: TRBJ1-4; V: TRBV5-6; D: -; size: -; CDR3: CASSRTGRGNEKLFF; DNA: TGTGCCAGCAGCCGAACAGGGAGGGGTAATGAAAAACTGTTTTTT
J: TRBJ2-5; V: TRBV10-2; D: TRBD2; size: few; CDR3: CASSSERELETQYF; DNA: TGCGCCAGCAGTTCCGAGCGGGAGCTAGAGACCCAGTACTTC
J: TRBJ2-5; V: TRBV25-1; D: -; size: many; CDR3: CASSELAVNAETQYF; DNA: TGTGCCAGCAGTGAATTGGCAGTAAACGCGGAGACCCAGTACTTC
J: TRBJ2-1; V: TRBV28; D: -; size: few; CDR3: CASAPQGSRKNEQFF; DNA: TGTGCCAGCGCTCCCCAGGGTTCCCGTAAGAATGAGCAGTTCTTC
J: TRBJ2-1; V: TRBV20-1; D: -; size: many; CDR3: CSASASWDLYNEQFF; DNA: TGCAGTGCTAGTGCTAGTTGGGATCTTTACAATGAGCAGTTCTTC
J: TRBJ1-5; V: TRBV6-5; D: -; size: few; CDR3: CASSYSSGDQPQHF; DNA: TGTGCCAGCAGTTACTCCTCGGGGGATCAGCCCCAGCATTTT